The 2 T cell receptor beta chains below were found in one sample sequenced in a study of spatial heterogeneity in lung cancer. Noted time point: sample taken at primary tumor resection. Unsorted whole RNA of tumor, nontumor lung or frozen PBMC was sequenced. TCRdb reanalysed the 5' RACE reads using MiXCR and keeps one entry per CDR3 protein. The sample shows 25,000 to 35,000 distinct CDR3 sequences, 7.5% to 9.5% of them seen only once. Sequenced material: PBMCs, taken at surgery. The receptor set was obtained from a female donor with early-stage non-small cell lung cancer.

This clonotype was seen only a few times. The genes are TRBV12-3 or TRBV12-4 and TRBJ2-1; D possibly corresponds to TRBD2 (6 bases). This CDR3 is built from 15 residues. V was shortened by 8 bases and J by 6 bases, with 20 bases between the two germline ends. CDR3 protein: CASRAEGGNLNEQFF. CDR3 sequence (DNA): TGTGCCAGCCGTGCTGAGGGCGGGAACCTCAATGAGCAGTTCTTC.

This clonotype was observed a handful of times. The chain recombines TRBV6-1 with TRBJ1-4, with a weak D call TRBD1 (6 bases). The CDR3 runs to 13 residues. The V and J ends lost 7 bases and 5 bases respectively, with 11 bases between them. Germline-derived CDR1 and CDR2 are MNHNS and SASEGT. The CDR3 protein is CASNRDPNEKLFF. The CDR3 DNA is TGTGCCAGCAACAGGGACCCAAATGAAAAACTGTTTTTT.